The rows below give T cell receptor beta chains drawn from one sample of a study of cytomegalovirus exposure and HLA in healthy donors. Only in-frame clones appear in the TCRdb table, and some are missing; sequencing was by immunoSEQ multiplex PCR. The sample totals about 120,000 clones; its top ten clones hold 1.6%. Input material: PBMCs. The receptors here all came from a woman in her 40s in good health and CMV-seropositive. The CDR3 runs from the conserved cysteine through the conserved F or W. The D gene is left open where the match is weak.

TRBV19	TRBJ2-7	TRBD2	CASSISGTASSYEQYF	TGTGCCAGTAGTATAAGCGGGACGGCTAGCTCCTACGAGCAGTACTTC
TRBV25-1	TRBJ1-1	TRBD1	CASSATGDTEAFF	TGTGCCAGCAGTGCCACAGGGGACACTGAAGCTTTCTTT
TRBV14	TRBJ2-2	.	CASSQEKLAENTGELFF	TGTGCCAGCAGCCAAGAAAAACTAGCCGAGAACACCGGGGAGCTGTTTTTT
TRBV29-1	TRBJ2-7	TRBD2	CSVVGSGRTFYEQYF	TGCAGCGTTGTGGGGAGCGGGAGGACCTTTTACGAGCAGTACTTC
TRBV7-9	TRBJ2-1	TRBD2	CASSKTGTSGYNEQFF	TGTGCCAGCAGTAAAACCGGGACTAGCGGCTACAATGAGCAGTTCTTC
TRBV7-3	TRBJ2-5	.	CASSLTRGETQYF	TGTGCCAGCAGCTTAACGAGAGGGGAGACCCAGTACTTC
TRBV7-8	TRBJ1-3	.	CASSPRTGYSGNTIYF	TGTGCCAGCAGTCCTAGAACAGGTTACTCTGGAAACACCATATATTTT
TRBV29-1	TRBJ1-2	.	CSVEQGTGYTF	TGCAGCGTCGAACAGGGAACTGGCTACACCTTC
TRBV9	TRBJ2-1	.	CASSAAGSPYNEQFF	TGTGCCAGCAGCGCCGCAGGGTCCCCCTACAATGAGCAGTTCTTC
TRBV6-5	TRBJ2-7	TRBD2	CASRRTSGYEQYF	TGTGCCAGCAGGAGGACTAGCGGCTACGAGCAGTACTTC
TRBV30	TRBJ2-2	TRBD2	CAWEREGNTGELFF	TGTGCCTGGGAGCGGGAGGGGAACACCGGGGAGCTGTTTTTT
TRBV19	TRBJ2-2	TRBD1	CASSPGGYTGELFF	TGTGCCAGTAGCCCAGGGGGCTACACCGGGGAGCTGTTTTTT
TRBV30	TRBJ2-7	TRBD1	CAWTRDRGFSEQYF	TGTGCCTGGACCCGGGACAGGGGATTTAGCGAGCAGTACTTC
TRBV29-1	TRBJ1-2	.	CSVEAFGGVGYTF	TGCAGCGTTGAAGCGTTCGGAGGAGTAGGCTACACCTTC
TRBV5-1	TRBJ2-2	.	CASSRLPGHGPNGATGELFF	TGCGCCAGCAGCCGACTACCGGGACATGGGCCGAACGGAGCCACCGGGGAGCTGTTTTTT
TRBV14	TRBJ2-7	.	CASSQDLGGLSYEQYF	TGTGCCAGCAGCCAAGATCTTGGGGGCCTCTCCTACGAGCAGTACTTC
TRBV6-1	TRBJ1-2	TRBD1	CASRPQPGQEF	TGTGCCAGCAGACCTCAGCCGGGACAGGAGTTC
TRBV28	TRBJ2-7	.	CASSKQGGYSYEQYF	TGTGCCAGCAGTAAACAGGGGGGGTATTCCTACGAGCAGTACTTC
TRBV5-8	TRBJ1-2	.	CASSSLGTAGGYTF	TGTGCCAGCAGCAGCCTCGGGACGGCGGGGGGCTACACCTTC
TRBV4-3	TRBJ2-5	TRBD2	CASSQDWTSGSRETQYF	TGCGCCAGCAGCCAAGATTGGACAAGCGGGAGTAGAGAGACCCAGTACTTC
TRBV5-5	TRBJ1-2	.	CASSKDTYGYTF	TGTGCCAGCAGCAAGGACACCTATGGCTACACCTTC
TRBV10-2	TRBJ1-1	.	CASSSLTVNTEAFF	TGCGCCAGCAGTTCGCTCACAGTGAACACTGAAGCTTTCTTT
TRBV18	TRBJ2-7	.	CASSPNGQSYEQYF	TGTGCCAGCTCACCGAACGGACAGTCCTACGAGCAGTACTTC
TRBV7-9	TRBJ2-3	TRBD2	CASSLGLAGLSDTQYF	TGTGCCAGCAGCCTTGGACTAGCGGGATTATCAGATACGCAGTATTTT
TRBV9	TRBJ2-1	TRBD2	CASSVGGGGTTYNEQFF	TGTGCCAGCAGCGTAGGCGGCGGGGGGACTACCTACAATGAGCAGTTCTTC
TRBV28	TRBJ1-1	TRBD1	CASSLYRGSTEAFF	TGTGCCAGCAGTTTGTACAGGGGGAGCACTGAAGCTTTCTTT
TRBV11-2	TRBJ1-1	TRBD1	CASSLEGQGGGTEAFF	TGTGCCAGCAGCTTAGAGGGACAGGGGGGTGGCACTGAAGCTTTCTTT
TRBV10-1	TRBJ2-7	.	CASSDNSYEQYF	TGCGCCAGCAGTGACAATTCCTACGAGCAGTACTTC
TRBV11-2	TRBJ2-1	.	CASSLTSNEQFF	TGTGCCAGCAGCCTCACTAGCAACGAGCAGTTCTTC
TRBV9	TRBJ1-1	.	CASTSEAVNTEAFF	TGTGCCAGCACCTCAGAGGCGGTGAACACTGAAGCTTTCTTT
TRBV4-1	TRBJ2-3	TRBD2	CASSRAYLAGSTDTQYF	TGCGCCAGCAGCCGAGCCTACCTAGCGGGGAGCACAGATACGCAGTATTTT
TRBV30	TRBJ1-2	TRBD1	CAWSVDWTGGNYGYTF	TGTGCCTGGAGTGTAGATTGGACAGGGGGTAACTATGGCTACACCTTC
TRBV28	TRBJ2-7	.	CASKGAYEQYF	TGTGCCAGCAAGGGAGCCTACGAGCAGTACTTC
TRBV11-1	TRBJ1-1	.	CASSPMGGLNTEAFF	TGTGCCAGCAGCCCTATGGGGGGGCTGAACACTGAAGCTTTCTTT
TRBV6-5	TRBJ2-5	.	CASKRETQYF	TGTGCCAGCAAACGGGAGACCCAGTACTTC
TRBV19	TRBJ1-5	.	CASSYSPGEYSNQPQHF	TGTGCCAGTAGCTACAGTCCAGGGGAATATAGCAATCAGCCCCAGCATTTT
TRBV7-8	TRBJ2-2	.	CASSREGNTGELFF	TGTGCCAGCAGCCGCGAGGGGAACACCGGGGAGCTGTTTTTT
TRBV5-1	TRBJ2-1	TRBD2	CASSLVGPGTIGNEQFF	TGCGCCAGCAGCTTGGTAGGTCCGGGGACTATAGGGAATGAGCAGTTCTTC
TRBV27	TRBJ2-3	TRBD2	CASSLRYHGTSGRTADTQYF	TGTGCCAGCAGCTTGCGGTACCACGGGACTAGCGGGAGGACGGCAGATACGCAGTATTTT
TRBV6-1	TRBJ1-5	.	CASRNSGERNQPQHF	TGTGCCAGCAGAAACTCGGGGGAACGCAATCAGCCCCAGCATTTT
TRBV18	TRBJ2-1	TRBD2	CASSPSAGGSSYNEQFF	TGTGCCAGCTCACCGTCAGCGGGAGGGTCCTCCTACAATGAGCAGTTCTTC
TRBV6-1	TRBJ1-2	.	CASSEGGPPMDYGYTF	TGTGCCAGCAGTGAAGGTGGGCCCCCGATGGACTATGGCTACACCTTC
TRBV5-1	TRBJ2-7	.	CASSLAGFHEQYF	TGCGCCAGCAGCTTGGCAGGGTTCCACGAGCAGTACTTC
TRBV15	TRBJ2-3	TRBD2	CATSRDLLAGADTQYF	TGTGCCACCAGCAGAGATCTGCTAGCGGGAGCAGATACGCAGTATTTT
TRBV10-2	TRBJ2-3	TRBD1	CASILGTGVTDTQYF	TGCGCCAGCATTCTGGGGACAGGGGTCACAGATACGCAGTATTTT
TRBV28	TRBJ1-5	TRBD1	CASSQAGTGSQPQHF	TGTGCCAGCAGTCAAGCCGGGACAGGGAGTCAGCCCCAGCATTTT
TRBV19	TRBJ2-1	TRBD2	CASNLAGRSGRNEQFF	TGTGCCAGTAACCTAGCGGGGAGATCTGGGAGGAATGAGCAGTTCTTC
TRBV27	TRBJ2-7	.	CASSLSYAGEQYF	TGTGCCAGCAGTTTATCGTATGCGGGGGAGCAGTACTTC
TRBV6-6	TRBJ1-4	.	CASSYSWGGTNEKLFF	TGTGCCAGCAGTTATTCCTGGGGGGGTACTAATGAAAAACTGTTTTTT
TRBV15	TRBJ1-3	.	CATSSRTLGNTIYF	TGTGCCACCAGCTCCCGGACACTCGGAAACACCATATATTTT